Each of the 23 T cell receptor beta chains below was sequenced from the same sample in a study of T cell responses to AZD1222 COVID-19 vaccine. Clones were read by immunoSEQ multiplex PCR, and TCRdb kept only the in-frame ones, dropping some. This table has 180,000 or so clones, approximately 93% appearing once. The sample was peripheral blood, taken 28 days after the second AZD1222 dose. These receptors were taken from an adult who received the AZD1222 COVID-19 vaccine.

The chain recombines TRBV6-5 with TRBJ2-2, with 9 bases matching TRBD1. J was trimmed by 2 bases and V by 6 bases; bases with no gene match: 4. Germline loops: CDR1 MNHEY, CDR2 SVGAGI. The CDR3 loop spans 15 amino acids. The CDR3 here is CASRDRGQNTGELFF. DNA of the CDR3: TGTGCCAGCAGGGACAGGGGACAAAACACCGGGGAGCTGTTTTTT.

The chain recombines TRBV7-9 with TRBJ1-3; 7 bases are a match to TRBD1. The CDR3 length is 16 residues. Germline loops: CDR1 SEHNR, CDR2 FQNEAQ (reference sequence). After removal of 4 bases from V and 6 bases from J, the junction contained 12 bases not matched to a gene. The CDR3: CASSSRQGIRENTIYF. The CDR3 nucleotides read TGTGCCAGCAGCTCTAGACAGGGAATAAGAGAAAACACCATATATTTT. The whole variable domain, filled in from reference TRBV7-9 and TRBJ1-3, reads DTGVSQNPRHKITKRGQNVTFRCDPISEHNRLYWYRQTLGQGPEFLTYFQNEAQLEKSRLLSDRFSAERPKGSFSTLEIQRTEQGDSAMYLCASSSRQGIRENTIYFGEGSWLTVV.

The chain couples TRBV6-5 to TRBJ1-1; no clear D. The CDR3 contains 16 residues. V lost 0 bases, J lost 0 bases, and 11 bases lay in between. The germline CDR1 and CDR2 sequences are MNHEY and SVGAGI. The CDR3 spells CASSYSRLAVNTEAFF. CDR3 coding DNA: TGTGCCAGCAGTTACTCGAGGTTGGCAGTGAACACTGAAGCTTTCTTT.

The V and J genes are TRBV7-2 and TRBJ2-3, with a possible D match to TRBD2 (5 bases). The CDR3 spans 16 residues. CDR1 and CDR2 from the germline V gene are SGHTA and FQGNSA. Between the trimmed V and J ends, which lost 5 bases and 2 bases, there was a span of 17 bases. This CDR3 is CASSRGRAQYTDTQYF. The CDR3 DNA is TGTGCCAGCAGCCGGGGTCGAGCACAATACACAGATACGCAGTATTTT.

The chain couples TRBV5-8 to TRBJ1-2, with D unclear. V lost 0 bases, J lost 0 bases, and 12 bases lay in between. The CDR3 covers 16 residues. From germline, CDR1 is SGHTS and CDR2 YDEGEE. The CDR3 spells CASSLGAGRTNYGYTF. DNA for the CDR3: TGTGCCAGCAGCTTGGGGGCGGGAAGAACTAACTATGGCTACACCTTC.

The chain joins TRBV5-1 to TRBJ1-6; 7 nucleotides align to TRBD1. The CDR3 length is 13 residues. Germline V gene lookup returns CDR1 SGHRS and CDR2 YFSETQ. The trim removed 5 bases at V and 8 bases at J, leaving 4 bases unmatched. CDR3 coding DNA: TGCGCCAGCAGAAGTGACAGGGATTCACCCCTCCACTTT. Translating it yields CASRSDRDSPLHF. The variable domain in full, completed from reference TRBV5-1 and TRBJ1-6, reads KAGVTQTPRYLIKTRGQQVTLSCSPISGHRSVSWYQQTPGQGLQFLFEYFSETQRNKGNFPGRFSGRQFSNSRSEMNVSTLELGDSALYLCASRSDRDSPLHFGNGTRLTVT.

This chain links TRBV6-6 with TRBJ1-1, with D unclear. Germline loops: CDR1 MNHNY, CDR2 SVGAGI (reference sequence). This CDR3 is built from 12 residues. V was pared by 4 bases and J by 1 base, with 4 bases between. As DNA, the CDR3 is TGTGCCAGCAGTTCAGGGAACACTGAAGCTTTCTTT. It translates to CASSSGNTEAFF.

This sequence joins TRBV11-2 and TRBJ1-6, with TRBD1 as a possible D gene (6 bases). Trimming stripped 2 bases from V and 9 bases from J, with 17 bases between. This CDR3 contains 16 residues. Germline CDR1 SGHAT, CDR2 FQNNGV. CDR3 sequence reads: CASSLPLDSRGSPLHF. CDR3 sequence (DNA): TGTGCCAGCAGCTTACCGCTGGACAGCCGAGGTTCACCCCTCCACTTT.

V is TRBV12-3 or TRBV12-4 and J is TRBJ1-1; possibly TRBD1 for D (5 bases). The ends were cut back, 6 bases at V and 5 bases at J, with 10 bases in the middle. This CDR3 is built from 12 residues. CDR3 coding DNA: TGTGCCAGCAGACCCGGGGGTACTGAAGCTTTCTTT. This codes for CASRPGGTEAFF.

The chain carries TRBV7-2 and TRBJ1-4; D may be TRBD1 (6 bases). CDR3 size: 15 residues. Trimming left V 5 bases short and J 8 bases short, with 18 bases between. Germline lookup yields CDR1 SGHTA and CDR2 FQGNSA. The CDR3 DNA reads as TGTGCCAGCAGCCCTCCCGGAGGGGGTCGGGAAAAACTGTTTTTT. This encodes CASSPPGGGREKLFF.

Written as DNA, the CDR3 is TGCGCCAGCAGTGAAGGCGGGACAGGACTCAATGAGCAGTTCTTC. This gives the protein CASSEGGTGLNEQFF. This chain connects TRBV10-1 to TRBJ2-1, with 8 bases that match TRBD1. This CDR3 is built from 15 residues. After removal of 3 bases from V and 6 bases from J, the junction contained 7 bases not matched to a gene. Germline lookup yields CDR1 WNHNN and CDR2 SYGVQD (reference sequence).

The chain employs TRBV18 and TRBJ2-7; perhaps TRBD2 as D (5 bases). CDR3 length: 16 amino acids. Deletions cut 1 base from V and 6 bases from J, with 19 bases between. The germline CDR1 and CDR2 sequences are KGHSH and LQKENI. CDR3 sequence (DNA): TGTGCCAGCTCACCACGATTCCGGGATAGATCCGGCGAGCAGTACTTC. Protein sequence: CASSPRFRDRSGEQYF.

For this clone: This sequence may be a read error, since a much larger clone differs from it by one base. CDR3 loop: CASSRHNTEAFF. CDR3 DNA: TGTGCCAGCAGTCGACACAACACTGAAGCTTTCTTT. This sequence joins TRBV5-4 and TRBJ1-1; D ambiguous. This CDR3 is 12 amino acids long. V gave up 5 bases and J gave up 2 bases, with 7 bases separating them. CDR1 and CDR2 (germline): SGHNT, YYREEE (reference sequence).

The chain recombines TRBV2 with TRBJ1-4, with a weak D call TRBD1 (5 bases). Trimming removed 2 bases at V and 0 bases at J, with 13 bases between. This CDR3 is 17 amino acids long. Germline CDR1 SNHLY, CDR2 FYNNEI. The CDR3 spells CASSETRWGSTNEKLFF. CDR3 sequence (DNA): TGTGCCAGCAGTGAAACCCGGTGGGGGTCAACTAATGAAAAACTGTTTTTT.

CDR3 nucleotides: TGTGCCAGCTCACCCCCTGGGGCGTCTACCACGGGGGCCCAGTACTTC. This translates into CASSPPGASTTGAQYF. The rearrangement joins TRBV18 to TRBJ2-5, with D possibly matching TRBD2 (6 bases). Germline CDR1 reads KGHSH; CDR2 reads LQKENI. Trimming took off 3 bases at V and 9 bases at J, with 23 bases between the two ends. The CDR3 loop spans 16 amino acids.

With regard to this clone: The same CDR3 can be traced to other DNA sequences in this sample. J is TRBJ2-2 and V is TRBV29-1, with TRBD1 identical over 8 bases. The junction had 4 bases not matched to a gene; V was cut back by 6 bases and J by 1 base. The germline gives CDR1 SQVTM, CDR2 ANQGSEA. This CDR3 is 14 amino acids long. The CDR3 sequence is CSVPGQGNTGELFF. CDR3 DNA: TGCAGCGTCCCCGGACAGGGGAACACCGGGGAGCTGTTTTTT.

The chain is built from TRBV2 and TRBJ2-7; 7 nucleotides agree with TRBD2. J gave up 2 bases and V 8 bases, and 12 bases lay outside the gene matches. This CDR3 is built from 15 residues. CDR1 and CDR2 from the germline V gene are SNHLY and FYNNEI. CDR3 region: CASVPSLAEAYEQYF. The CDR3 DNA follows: TGTGCCAGCGTACCCTCCCTAGCGGAGGCCTACGAGCAGTACTTC.

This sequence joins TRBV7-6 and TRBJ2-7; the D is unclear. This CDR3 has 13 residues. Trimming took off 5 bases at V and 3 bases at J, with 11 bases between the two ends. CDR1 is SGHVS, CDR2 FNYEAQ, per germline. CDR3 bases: TGTGCCAGCAGCCGCGCTGTAGGCTACGAGCAGTACTTC. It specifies CASSRAVGYEQYF.

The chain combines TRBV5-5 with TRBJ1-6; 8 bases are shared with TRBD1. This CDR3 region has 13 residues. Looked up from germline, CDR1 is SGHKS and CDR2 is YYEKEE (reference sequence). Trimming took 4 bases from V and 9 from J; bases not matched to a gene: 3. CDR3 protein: CASSPTGVSPLHF. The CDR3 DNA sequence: TGTGCCAGCAGCCCGACAGGGGTTTCACCCCTCCACTTT.

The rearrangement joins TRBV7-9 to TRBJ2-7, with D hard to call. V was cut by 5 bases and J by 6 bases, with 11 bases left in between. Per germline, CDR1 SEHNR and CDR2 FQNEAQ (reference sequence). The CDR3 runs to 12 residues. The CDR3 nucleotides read TGTGCCAGCAGCCCCGGTGGGCGCGAGCAGTACTTC. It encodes CASSPGGREQYF.

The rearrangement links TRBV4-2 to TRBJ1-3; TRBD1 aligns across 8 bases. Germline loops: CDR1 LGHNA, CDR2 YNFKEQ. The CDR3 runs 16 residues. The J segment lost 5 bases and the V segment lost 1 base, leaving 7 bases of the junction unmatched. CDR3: CASSQVGGTGRNTIYF. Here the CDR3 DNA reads TGTGCCAGCAGCCAAGTAGGGGGGACAGGTCGAAACACCATATATTTT.

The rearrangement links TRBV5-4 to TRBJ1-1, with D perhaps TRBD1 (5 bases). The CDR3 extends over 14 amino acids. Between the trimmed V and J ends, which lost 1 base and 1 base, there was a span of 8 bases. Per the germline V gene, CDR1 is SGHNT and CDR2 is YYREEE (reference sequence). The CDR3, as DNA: TGTGCCAGCAGCTTGTTGAGGGGGAACACTGAAGCTTTCTTT. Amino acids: CASSLLRGNTEAFF.

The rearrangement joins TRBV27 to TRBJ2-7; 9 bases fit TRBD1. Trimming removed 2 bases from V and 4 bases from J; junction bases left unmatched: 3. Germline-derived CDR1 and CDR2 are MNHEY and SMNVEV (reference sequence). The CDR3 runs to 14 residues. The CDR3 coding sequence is TGTGCCAGCAGTTTAGGGACAGGGCTGTACGAGCAGTACTTC. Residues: CASSLGTGLYEQYF.